The rows below give T cell receptor beta chains drawn from one sample of a study of blood T cell repertoires in COVID-19. Sequenced by immunoSEQ multiplex PCR; TCRdb stores in-frame clones only, minus some. The table includes about 400,000 clones, approximately 86% detected once. What was sequenced was peripheral blood. These receptors were collected from a woman aged 55 to 70 with COVID-19, enrolled during active disease. Each CDR3 is given with its conserved first and last residue. A D gene is named only where the DNA matches it firmly. Clone sizes are given selectively: once, few, many, or a class where the clone is expanded.

d_call	clone_size	v_call	j_call	cdr3_nt	cdr3_aa
-	-	TRBV7-2	TRBJ1-2	TGTGCCAGCAGCCAGGCCAGGGGTTTAGGATATGGCTACACCTTC	CASSQARGLGYGYTF
-	few	TRBV30	TRBJ1-3	TGTGCCTGGGGTACAGGGAATGGAAACACCATATATTTT	CAWGTGNGNTIYF
TRBD1	-	TRBV5-5	TRBJ1-2	TGTGCCAGCAGCTTGGCACCGGGACAGGGAGCCTACACCTTC	CASSLAPGQGAYTF
-	-	TRBV5-1	TRBJ1-5	TGCGCCAGCAGCTTGGACAGCGGCCCCGGACAGCCCCAGCATTTT	CASSLDSGPGQPQHF
TRBD2	-	TRBV14	TRBJ2-3	TGTGCCAGCAGCCCCCACGCGGGGGGTAGCACAGATACGCAGTATTTT	CASSPHAGGSTDTQYF
-	-	TRBV6-2/TRBV6-3	TRBJ1-1	TGTGCCAGCAGTTACGCGGCCGTCGGGAAGGCTTTCTTT	CASSYAAVGKAFF
-	-	TRBV20-1	TRBJ1-1	TGCAGTGCTAGTAAGGGGCTGAACACTGAAGCTTTCTTT	CSASKGLNTEAFF
TRBD1	-	TRBV7-9	TRBJ1-1	TGTGCCAGCAGCCCAGGGACAGGAGCTGTAGCTTTCTTT	CASSPGTGAVAFF
-	-	TRBV14	TRBJ2-2	TGTGCCAGCAGCCAAGATTTTCGCAGGGCCAACACCGGGGAGCTGTTTTTT	CASSQDFRRANTGELFF
-	-	TRBV12-3/TRBV12-4	TRBJ1-1	TGTGCCAGCAGGTGGGAGCAGAACACTGAAGCTTTCTTT	CASRWEQNTEAFF
TRBD1	few	TRBV30	TRBJ1-2	TGTGCCAAGTCACAGGGGCCTGATGGCTACACCTTC	CAKSQGPDGYTF
TRBD2	-	TRBV7-9	TRBJ2-2	TGTGCCAGCAGCCCCGCCCTGGGAGGGTTGGGAACCGGGGAGCTGTTTTTT	CASSPALGGLGTGELFF
-	once	TRBV19	TRBJ2-1	TGTGCCAGTAGCACAGGGTCCCATGAGCAGTTCTTC	CASSTGSHEQFF
-	once	TRBV11-3	TRBJ2-5	TGTGCCAGCAGCCCTAACCGTGCTGGTATTCAAGAGACCCAGTACTTC	CASSPNRAGIQETQYF